The 30 T cell receptor beta chains presented below share a single source sample, sequenced in a study of OX40 agonist ivuxolimab in advanced cancers. The method was immunoSEQ multiplex PCR; TCRdb's version includes in-frame clones alone and lacks a portion of them. The profile shows some 63,000 clones, roughly 93% of them singletons. Specimen: CD4+ or CD8+ T cells sorted from blood, collected in a trial of the OX40 agonist ivuxolimab. These receptors came from an adult with an advanced solid tumor such as melanoma, head and neck, liver or kidney cancer.

The V gene is TRBV11-1, the J gene TRBJ2-1; D is undetermined. CDR1 and CDR2 (germline): SGHAT, FQDESV (reference sequence). Deletions cut 5 bases from V and 1 base from J, with 6 bases between. The CDR3 is 13 amino acids. CDR3 protein: CASSLDSYNEQFF. For the CDR3, the DNA is TGTGCCAGCAGCCTTGATTCCTACAATGAGCAGTTCTTC.

This chain connects TRBV9 to TRBJ2-3; possible D gene TRBD2, 6 bases. V lost 4 bases to trimming and J lost 2 bases, with 11 bases between them. Per germline, CDR1 SGDLS and CDR2 YYNGEE. This CDR3 is built from 14 residues. The CDR3 nucleotides read TGTGCCAGCAGCCTCGGGGACTTCACAGATACGCAGTATTTT. Protein sequence: CASSLGDFTDTQYF.

The chain combines TRBV30 with TRBJ1-2; D unclear. The germline CDR1 and CDR2 sequences are GTSNPN and SVGIG (reference sequence). This CDR3 contains 13 residues. The V end was cut by 0 bases, the J end by 8 bases, with 13 bases between. CDR3 amino acids: CAWSVLSLDGYTF. The CDR3 bases are TGTGCCTGGAGTGTACTCAGCTTGGACGGCTACACCTTC.

DNA of the CDR3: TGTGCCAGCAGGGATTGGGTTGGCTACACCTTC. This encodes CASRDWVGYTF. This chain links TRBV6-5 with TRBJ1-2; D is undetermined. The germline V gene encodes CDR1 MNHEY and CDR2 SVGAGI. Trimming removed 6 bases at V and 7 bases at J, with 9 bases between. CDR3 length equals 11 residues.

The chain carries TRBV27 and TRBJ2-5, with D possibly being TRBD1 (6 bases). The CDR3 length is 15 residues. Between the trimmed V and J ends, which lost 4 bases and 1 base, there was a span of 13 bases. The germline CDR1 and CDR2 sequences are MNHEY and SMNVEV (reference sequence). The CDR3 loop reads CASSYTTGIQETQYF. DNA for the CDR3: TGTGCCAGCAGTTATACTACAGGGATCCAAGAGACCCAGTACTTC.

This chain uses TRBV7-2 with TRBJ2-1; tentatively, D is TRBD2 (6 bases). This CDR3 spans 19 amino acids. CDR1 and CDR2 (germline): SGHTA, FQGNSA. Trimming stripped 1 base from V and 6 bases from J, with 25 bases between. The CDR3 bases are TGTGCCAGCAGCTTAGTCAAGGGGTCTAGGAGGGATAGAGGCAATGAGCAGTTCTTC. Amino acids: CASSLVKGSRRDRGNEQFF.

The chain recombines TRBV6-6 with TRBJ2-7; D may be TRBD2 (5 bases). The V and J ends lost 10 bases and 5 bases respectively, with 12 bases between them. Germline-derived CDR1 and CDR2 are MNHNY and SVGAGI (reference sequence). The CDR3 totals 11 residues. CDR3 sequence: CATLTGNEQYF. The CDR3 DNA sequence: TGTGCCACCTTAACGGGGAACGAGCAGTACTTC.

The gene calls are TRBV7-9 and TRBJ2-2; 8 nucleotides line up with TRBD1. V shed 4 bases, J shed 5 bases, and the junction held 6 bases outside the gene matches. The CDR3 totals 15 residues. From germline, CDR1 is SEHNR and CDR2 FQNEAQ (reference sequence). The CDR3 region is CASSSPDRGTGELFF. CDR3 coding DNA: TGTGCCAGCAGCTCTCCCGACAGGGGTACCGGGGAGCTGTTTTTT.

The chain joins TRBV7-4 to TRBJ1-5; D uncertain. This CDR3 contains 16 residues. CDR1 SGHVT and CDR2 SQSDAQ come from the germline V gene. The V and J ends lost 0 bases and 4 bases respectively, with 13 bases between them. DNA of the CDR3: TGTGCCAGCAGCTTAGCGCCAGGCTTTTGGAATCAGCCCCAGCATTTT. Protein: CASSLAPGFWNQPQHF.

The rearrangement links TRBV6-4 to TRBJ1-1, with no clear D. This CDR3 has 13 amino acids. The ends were cut back, 5 bases at V and 6 bases at J, with 13 bases in the middle. Looked up from germline, CDR1 is MRHNA and CDR2 is SNTAGT. CDR3 region: CASSSTNSAEAFF. CDR3 nucleotides: TGTGCCAGCAGTTCCACCAATTCCGCTGAAGCTTTCTTT.

V and J are TRBV30 and TRBJ2-3; D uncertain. Per germline, CDR1 GTSNPN and CDR2 SVGIG (reference sequence). Trimming cost V 1 base and J 5 bases, with 10 bases left between them. The CDR3 contains 13 residues. CDR3 bases: TGTGCCTGGAGTGGGTTAGCTCAAGATACGCAGTATTTT. This gives the protein CAWSGLAQDTQYF.

This rearrangement joins TRBV2 to TRBJ2-1, with 11 positions matching TRBD2. CDR1 SNHLY and CDR2 FYNNEI come from the germline V gene. The CDR3 has 16 residues. V shed 1 base and J 4 bases; nucleotides not matched to a gene: 3. CDR3 protein: CASSEGGTSGYNEQFF. The CDR3 nucleotides are TGTGCCAGCAGTGAAGGGGGGACTAGCGGTTACAATGAGCAGTTCTTC.

The rearrangement joins TRBV5-5 to TRBJ2-7; no firm D call. This CDR3 region has 16 residues. Germline V gene lookup returns CDR1 SGHKS and CDR2 YYEKEE (reference sequence). The V gene lost 4 bases and the J gene lost 1 base, with 18 bases spanning the gap. This chain's CDR3 is CASSATHYRISYEQYF. The CDR3 nucleotides read TGTGCCAGCAGCGCAACGCATTACAGAATTTCCTACGAGCAGTACTTC.

V gene TRBV12-5 combines with J gene TRBJ2-7, with D unresolved. CDR3 length: 13 residues. Germline CDR1 LGHNT, CDR2 FRNRAP. V lost 3 bases, J lost 4 bases, and 10 bases lay in between. This CDR3 is CASGFLGHYEQYF. The CDR3 nucleotides are TGTGCTAGTGGTTTCCTCGGTCATTACGAGCAGTACTTC.

The gene calls are TRBV14 and TRBJ2-1, with 8 bases fitting TRBD2. This CDR3 comprises 15 residues. The ends lost 2 bases at V and 3 bases at J; junction bases unmatched: 3. Germline V CDR1 and CDR2: SGHDN, FVKESK. The CDR3: CASSQYSGSYNEQFF. The CDR3 DNA reads as TGTGCCAGCAGCCAATACAGCGGGAGCTACAATGAGCAGTTCTTC.

This clone is a singleton in its sample. This rearrangement joins TRBV2 to TRBJ2-1, with 7 bases matching TRBD2. This CDR3 is 18 amino acids long. CDR1 and CDR2 from the germline V gene are SNHLY and FYNNEI. With 9 bases clipped from V and 0 bases from J, the junction kept 17 bases outside the gene matches. The CDR3 loop is CASGGGSSGLSSYNEQFF. CDR3 DNA: TGTGCCAGTGGGGGAGGATCTAGCGGACTTAGCTCCTACAATGAGCAGTTCTTC.

A single count supports this clone. This chain joins TRBV18 and TRBJ2-7; 9 bases agree with TRBD1. CDR1 is KGHSH and CDR2 is LQKENI in the germline V gene. The CDR3 has 14 amino acids. The V and J ends lost 6 bases and 3 bases, in that order; junction bases with no gene match: 6. The CDR3, as DNA: TGTGCCAGCTCCCAAGGACAGGGGATCTACGAGCAGTACTTC. Translation gives CASSQGQGIYEQYF.

The rearrangement uses TRBV6-5 and TRBJ2-7, with D maybe TRBD1 (5 bases). Germline V gene data show CDR1 as MNHEY and CDR2 as SVGAGI. V was cut by 0 bases and J by 3 bases, with 6 bases left in between. The CDR3 totals 13 residues. The CDR3 nucleotides read TGTGCCAGCAGTTACTCGACAGTCTACGAGCAGTACTTC. This gives the protein CASSYSTVYEQYF.

Concerning this clone: The same CDR3 can be traced to other DNA sequences in this sample. The V call is TRBV7-9, the J call TRBJ1-2, with TRBD1 identical over 8 bases. Germline V CDR1 and CDR2: SEHNR, FQNEAQ (reference sequence). CDR3 length: 16 amino acids. Trimming cost V 4 bases and J 1 base; bases outside gene matches: 8. DNA for the CDR3: TGTGCCAGCAGCTATTCCGGGACAGGAGTTAACTATGGCTACACCTTC. Translated: CASSYSGTGVNYGYTF.

The V and J genes are TRBV7-9 and TRBJ2-7; TRBD2 might be the D (5 bases). Germline V gene lookup returns CDR1 SEHNR and CDR2 FQNEAQ (reference sequence). The V gene lost 4 bases and the J gene lost 4 bases, with 14 bases spanning the gap. The CDR3 loop spans 14 amino acids. In nucleotides, the CDR3 is TGTGCCAGCAGCTGGACGGCCTCGGGGTACGAGCAGTACTTC. This translates into CASSWTASGYEQYF.

The chain joins TRBV9 to TRBJ2-1; 15 bases match TRBD2. The trim removed 3 bases at V and 7 bases at J, leaving 14 bases unmatched. CDR3 size: 19 residues. Germline V CDR1 and CDR2: SGDLS, YYNGEE. CDR3 sequence (DNA): TGTGCCAGCAGCGCCCGGACTAGCGGGAGGGCCAGGACTTGGAATGAGCAGTTCTTC. It encodes CASSARTSGRARTWNEQFF.

Details on this clone: At one end the junction does not follow the germline gene, possibly because of a read error. Other DNA sequences from this sample encode an identical CDR3 as well. The chain couples TRBV5-8 to TRBJ1-5, with D unresolved. Germline V gene lookup returns CDR1 SGHTS and CDR2 YDEGEE. CDR3 size: 15 residues. CDR3 bases: TGCGCCAGCAGCCAAGAAGCAGGAAATAATCAGCCCCAGCATTTT. Encoded protein: CASSQEAGNNQPQHF.

The rearrangement joins TRBV9 to TRBJ2-7; perhaps D is TRBD1 or TRBD2 (5 bases each). The CDR3 loop spans 15 amino acids. Germline V gene sequence: CDR1 SGDLS, CDR2 YYNGEE. The ends were cut back, 2 bases at V and 0 bases at J, with 12 bases in the middle. The CDR3 loop reads CASSVGTSSSYEQYF. The CDR3 bases are TGTGCCAGCAGCGTGGGGACCTCGAGCTCCTACGAGCAGTACTTC.

This chain connects TRBV7-9 to TRBJ2-7; D perhaps matches TRBD1 (6 bases). Germline V gene lookup returns CDR1 SEHNR and CDR2 FQNEAQ (reference sequence). The CDR3 is 15 amino acids. The V end lost 3 bases, the J end lost 9 bases, and 21 bases lay between the germline ends. The chain's CDR3 is CASSFRDIGLLGQYF. The CDR3 region has the DNA TGTGCCAGCAGCTTCCGGGACATAGGCTTACTTGGGCAGTACTTC.

Regarding this clone: This sample includes further DNA sequences coding for the same CDR3. V gene TRBV5-6 combines with J gene TRBJ1-1; no reliable D call. This CDR3 has 14 residues. V was clipped by 3 bases and J by 0 bases, with 9 bases between them. CDR1 SGHDT and CDR2 YYEEEE come from the germline V gene. CDR3 protein: CASSSDGMNTEAFF. CDR3 DNA: TGTGCCAGCAGCTCCGACGGAATGAACACTGAAGCTTTCTTT.

This rearrangement joins TRBV29-1 to TRBJ1-1; perhaps TRBD1 as D (6 bases). Trimming shortened V by 6 bases and J by 2 bases, and 13 bases separated the two germline ends. The CDR3 has 13 residues. Germline-derived CDR1 and CDR2 are SQVTM and ANQGSEA. In nucleotides, the CDR3 is TGCAGCGTGCCCAGGGGCCCTAACACTGAAGCTTTCTTT. It translates to CSVPRGPNTEAFF. Using reference TRBV29-1 and TRBJ1-1 for the parts outside the CDR3, the full variable domain is SAVISQKPSRDICQRGTSLTIQCQVDSQVTMMFWYRQQPGQSLTLIATANQGSEATYESGFVIDKFPISRPNLTFSTLTVSNMSPEDSSIYLCSVPRGPNTEAFFGQGTRLTVV.

This rearrangement joins TRBV23-1 to TRBJ2-3; maybe TRBD1 (5 bases). TRBV23-1 is an ORF; its function is uncertain. V gave up 1 base and J gave up 3 bases, with 11 bases separating them. The CDR3 contains 15 residues. The DNA of the CDR3 is TGCGCCAGCAGTCAATGGGGCGACAGTACAGATACGCAGTATTTT. Translated, it gives CASSQWGDSTDTQYF.

The chain employs TRBV19 and TRBJ1-1; D is perhaps TRBD1 (5 bases). Per germline, CDR1 LNHDA and CDR2 SQIVND (reference sequence). V was clipped by 0 bases and J by 2 bases, with 10 bases between them. The CDR3 spans 15 residues. The CDR3 coding sequence is TGTGCCAGTAGTATAGAAAGGGGCCGAAACACTGAAGCTTTCTTT. Amino acids: CASSIERGRNTEAFF.

V usage is TRBV27 and J usage is TRBJ2-1; 7 bases match TRBD1. This CDR3 contains 16 residues. Trimming removed 6 bases from V and 0 bases from J; junction bases left unmatched: 8. CDR1 is MNHEY and CDR2 is SMNVEV in the germline V gene (reference sequence). The CDR3 protein is CASRRGPFSSYNEQFF. In DNA, the CDR3 is TGTGCCAGCAGGAGGGGGCCTTTTAGCTCCTACAATGAGCAGTTCTTC.

The chain recombines TRBV30 with TRBJ1-5; possible D gene TRBD1, 6 bases. Trimming shortened V by 1 base and J by 7 bases, and 11 bases separated the two germline ends. CDR3 length: 13 amino acids. Germline V CDR1 and CDR2: GTSNPN, SVGIG (reference sequence). CDR3 in amino acids: CAWSASTGQPQHF. Here the CDR3 DNA reads TGTGCCTGGAGTGCCAGTACAGGGCAGCCCCAGCATTTT.